This T cell receptor (beta chain) was captured in a study of beta chain features in type 1 diabetes. Study overall: No age, gender or cell yield differences were seen between patients and healthy donors. General observations from the study: A moderate, significant TCRB CDR3 shortening appeared in type 1 diabetes across four CD4+ subsets.

Germline assignment: CDR1 SGHNT and CDR2 YYREEE (reference sequence). The CDR3 covers 16 residues. Trimming cost V 2 bases and J 7 bases; bases outside gene matches: 11. This clone was detected only a few times. Its antigen is still unknown. Sequencing targeted expressed TCRB transcripts, as all isolated RNA had been reverse transcribed. Repertoires were generated with immunoSEQ multiplex PCR, while TCRdb's copy carries only in-frame clones and drops some. The repertoire holds 350,000 to 450,000 clones, with roughly 12% as singletons. This receptor was identified in a woman aged 18-29 years with type 1 diabetes. The genes are TRBV5-4 and TRBJ2-4, with TRBD2 matching 8 bases. The sample comprised naive CD4+ T cells from blood. The CDR3: CASSFGERGMGNIQYF. The CDR3 nucleotides are TGTGCCAGCAGCTTTGGCGAGCGGGGGATGGGGAACATTCAGTACTTC.